The 9 T cell receptor beta chains below were found in one sample sequenced in a study of T cell responses to AZD1222 COVID-19 vaccine. The assay was immunoSEQ multiplex PCR, and TCRdb's table has in-frame clones only and misses some. This repertoire shows some 140,000 clones, 90% found once; its top ten account for approximately 1.6%. The sample in question was peripheral blood, obtained on day 0 of AZD1222 vaccination. Source of these receptors: an adult in good health.

This sequence joins TRBV7-8 and TRBJ1-4; 7 nucleotides align to TRBD1. Germline V gene sequence: CDR1 SGHVS, CDR2 FQNEAQ. V shed 5 bases, J shed 0 bases, and the junction held 6 bases outside the gene matches. The CDR3 sequence is 16 residues long. This CDR3 reads CASSRTGHATNEKLFF. In nucleotides, the CDR3 is TGTGCCAGCAGCCGGACAGGACATGCAACTAATGAAAAACTGTTTTTT.

The chain joins TRBV28 to TRBJ1-5; no clear D gene. The CDR3 has 15 residues. The germline gives CDR1 MDHEN, CDR2 SYDVKM. V was clipped by 2 bases and J by 5 bases, with 13 bases between them. Written as DNA, the CDR3 is TGTGCCAGCAGTTTAAGGAGGGTGGAGGATCAGCCCCAGCATTTT. It yields the protein CASSLRRVEDQPQHF. Combining the CDR3 with reference TRBV28 and TRBJ1-5 gives the whole variable domain DVKVTQSSRYLVKRTGEKVFLECVQDMDHENMFWYRQDPGLGLRLIYFSYDVKMKEKGDIPEGYSVSREKKERFSLILESASTNQTSMYLCASSLRRVEDQPQHFGDGTRLSIL.

CDR3 nucleotide sequence: TGCAGTGCTAGTCGGGGCCTCTCAGGGAACACTGAAGCTTTCTTT. Protein: CSASRGLSGNTEAFF. V usage is TRBV20-1 and J usage is TRBJ1-1; possible D gene TRBD1, 5 bases. Germline V CDR1 and CDR2: DFQATT, SNEGSKA (reference sequence). The CDR3 is 15 residues long. Trimming pared 3 bases from V and 1 base from J, leaving 15 bases between.

The rearrangement uses TRBV28 and TRBJ2-5; 10 positions match TRBD2. The germline CDR1 and CDR2 sequences are MDHEN and SYDVKM. CDR3 size: 17 residues. Unmatched junction bases numbered 10, after V lost 6 bases and J lost 0 bases. The CDR3 region has the DNA TGTGCCAGCAGCCCTTCGGGGACTAGCGCGTACCAAGAGACCCAGTACTTC. As protein: CASSPSGTSAYQETQYF.

CDR3 nucleotide sequence: TGTGCCAGCAGCCGACCCGTTAGCGGAGTGAACACCGGGGAGCTGTTTTTT. Its translation is CASSRPVSGVNTGELFF. The V gene is TRBV3-1 (or the pseudogene TRBV3-2), the J gene TRBJ2-2, with D perhaps matching TRBD2 (6 bases). From germline, CDR1 is LGHDT and CDR2 YNNKEL (reference sequence). V dropped 4 bases and J dropped 1 base, with 16 bases sitting between them. The CDR3 length is 17 residues.

The CDR3 loop is CASSEDRGYGNTIYF. The CDR3, as DNA: TGTGCCAGCAGCGAGGACAGGGGGTATGGAAACACCATATATTTT. The chain has TRBV7-2 and TRBJ1-3, with 10 bases that match TRBD1. With 5 bases clipped from V and 3 bases from J, the junction kept 4 bases outside the gene matches. CDR3 length equals 15 residues. From germline, CDR1 is SGHTA and CDR2 FQGNSA.

V is TRBV9 and J is TRBJ2-4, with 11 bases that match TRBD2. There are 19 residues in the CDR3. The germline gives CDR1 SGDLS, CDR2 YYNGEE. J gave up 0 bases and V 2 bases, and 10 bases lay outside the gene matches. The chain's CDR3 is CASSVGLAGRGLAKNIQYF. The CDR3 DNA reads TGTGCCAGCAGCGTTGGACTAGCGGGTAGGGGATTAGCCAAAAACATTCAGTACTTC.

The rearrangement joins TRBV5-4 to TRBJ2-3; D not resolved. From germline, CDR1 is SGHNT and CDR2 YYREEE (reference sequence). This CDR3 has 16 residues. Trimming pared 5 bases from V and 2 bases from J, leaving 18 bases between. The CDR3 bases are TGTGCCAGCAGGACTGATACGGGCAGCATCACAGATACGCAGTATTTT. Encoded protein: CASRTDTGSITDTQYF.

This chain uses TRBV2 with TRBJ1-6; a possible D gene is TRBD1 (5 bases). Per the germline V gene, CDR1 is SNHLY and CDR2 is FYNNEI. The V and J ends lost 3 bases and 5 bases respectively, with 26 bases between them. CDR3 length: 20 residues. Here the CDR3 reads CASSDIPRAARTADNSPLHF. The CDR3 region has the DNA TGTGCCAGCAGTGATATTCCCAGGGCGGCGCGGACCGCGGATAATTCACCCCTCCACTTT.